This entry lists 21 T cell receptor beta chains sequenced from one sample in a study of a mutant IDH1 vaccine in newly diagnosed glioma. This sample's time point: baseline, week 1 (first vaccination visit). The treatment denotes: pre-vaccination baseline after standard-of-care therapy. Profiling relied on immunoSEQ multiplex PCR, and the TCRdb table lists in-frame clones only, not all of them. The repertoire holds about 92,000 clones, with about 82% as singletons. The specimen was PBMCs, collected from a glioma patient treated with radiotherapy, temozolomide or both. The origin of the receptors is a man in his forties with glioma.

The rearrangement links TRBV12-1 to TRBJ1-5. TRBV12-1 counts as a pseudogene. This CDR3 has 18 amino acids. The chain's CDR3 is CASSFDPQGPRFNQPQHF. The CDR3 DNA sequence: TGTGCCAGCAGCTTTGACCCGCAAGGCCCCAGATTCAATCAGCCCCAGCATTTT.

CDR3 in DNA: TGTGCCAGCAGCTTCGATCTACTAGCGGGTGGTACCTACGAGCAGTACTTC. Residues: CASSFDLLAGGTYEQYF. V gene TRBV5-4 combines with J gene TRBJ2-7; 9 bases align to TRBD2. Germline V gene lookup returns CDR1 SGHNT and CDR2 YYREEE (reference sequence). The V and J ends lost 2 bases and 2 bases, in that order; junction bases with no gene match: 11. The CDR3 loop spans 17 amino acids.

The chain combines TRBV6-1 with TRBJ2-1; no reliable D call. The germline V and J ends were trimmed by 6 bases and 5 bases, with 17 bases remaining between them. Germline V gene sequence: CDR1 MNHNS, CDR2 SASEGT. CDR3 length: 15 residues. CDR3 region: CASRITDRINNEQFF. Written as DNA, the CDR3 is TGTGCCAGCAGGATTACGGACCGTATCAACAATGAGCAGTTCTTC.

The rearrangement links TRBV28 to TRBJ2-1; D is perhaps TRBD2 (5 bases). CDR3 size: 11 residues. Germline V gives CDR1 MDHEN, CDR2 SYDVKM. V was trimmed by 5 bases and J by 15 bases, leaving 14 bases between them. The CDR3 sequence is CASSGHGGLFF. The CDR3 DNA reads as TGTGCCAGCAGTGGTCACGGAGGTCTGTTCTTC.

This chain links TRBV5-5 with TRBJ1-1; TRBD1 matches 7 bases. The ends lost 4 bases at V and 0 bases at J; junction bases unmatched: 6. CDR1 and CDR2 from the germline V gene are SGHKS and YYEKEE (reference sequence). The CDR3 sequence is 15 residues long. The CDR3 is CASSVYRGLNTEAFF. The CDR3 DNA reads TGTGCCAGCAGCGTATACAGGGGATTGAACACTGAAGCTTTCTTT.

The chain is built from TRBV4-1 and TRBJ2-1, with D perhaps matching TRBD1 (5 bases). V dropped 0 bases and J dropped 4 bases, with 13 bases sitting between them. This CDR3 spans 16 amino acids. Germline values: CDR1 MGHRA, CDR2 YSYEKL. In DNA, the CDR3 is TGCGCCAGCAGCCAAGAGTGGTTGGGGCCTTACAATGAGCAGTTCTTC. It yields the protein CASSQEWLGPYNEQFF.

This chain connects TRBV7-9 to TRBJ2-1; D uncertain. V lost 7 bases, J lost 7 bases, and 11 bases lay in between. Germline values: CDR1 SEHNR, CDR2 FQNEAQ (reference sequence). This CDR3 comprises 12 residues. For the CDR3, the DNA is TGTGCCAGCACCAGGACGGAGAATGAGCAGTTCTTC. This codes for CASTRTENEQFF.

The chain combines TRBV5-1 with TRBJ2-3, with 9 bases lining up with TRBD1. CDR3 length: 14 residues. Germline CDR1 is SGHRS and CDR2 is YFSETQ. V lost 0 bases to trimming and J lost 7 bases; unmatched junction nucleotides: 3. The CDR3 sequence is CASSLEGQGHTQYF. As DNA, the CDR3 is TGCGCCAGCAGCTTGGAGGGACAGGGCCATACGCAGTATTTT.

CDR3 DNA: TGTGCCAGCAGTCCTACAGGGGGCGCAGAGACCCAGTACTTC. Residues: CASSPTGGAETQYF. V gene TRBV6-6 combines with J gene TRBJ2-5; 9 nucleotides line up with TRBD1. The CDR3 totals 14 residues. From germline, CDR1 is MNHNY and CDR2 SVGAGI (reference sequence). Trimming removed 5 bases from V and 4 bases from J; junction bases left unmatched: 5.

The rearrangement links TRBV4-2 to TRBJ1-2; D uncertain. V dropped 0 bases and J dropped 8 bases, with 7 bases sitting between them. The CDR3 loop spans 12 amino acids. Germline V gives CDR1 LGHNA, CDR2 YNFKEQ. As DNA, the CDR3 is TGTGCCAGCAGCCAAGACGCGGGAGGCTACACCTTC. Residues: CASSQDAGGYTF.

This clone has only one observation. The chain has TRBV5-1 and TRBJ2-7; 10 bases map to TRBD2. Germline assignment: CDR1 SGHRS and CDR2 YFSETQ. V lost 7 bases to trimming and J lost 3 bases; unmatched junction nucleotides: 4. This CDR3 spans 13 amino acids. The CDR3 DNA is TGCGCCAGCCGTTCTAGCGGGAGCTACGAGCAGTACTTC. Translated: CASRSSGSYEQYF.

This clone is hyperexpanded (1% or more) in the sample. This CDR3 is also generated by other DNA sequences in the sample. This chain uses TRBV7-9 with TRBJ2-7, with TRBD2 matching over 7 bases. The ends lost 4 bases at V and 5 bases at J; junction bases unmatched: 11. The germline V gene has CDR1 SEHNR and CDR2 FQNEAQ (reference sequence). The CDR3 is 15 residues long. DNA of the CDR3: TGTGCCAGCAGCTCCGATCCGACTAGCAGCCACGAGCAGTACTTC. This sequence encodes CASSSDPTSSHEQYF.

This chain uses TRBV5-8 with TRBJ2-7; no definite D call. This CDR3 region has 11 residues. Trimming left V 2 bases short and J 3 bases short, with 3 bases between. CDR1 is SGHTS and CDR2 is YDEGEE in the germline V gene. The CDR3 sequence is CASSFNYEQYF. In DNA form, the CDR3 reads TGTGCCAGCAGCTTCAACTACGAGCAGTACTTC.

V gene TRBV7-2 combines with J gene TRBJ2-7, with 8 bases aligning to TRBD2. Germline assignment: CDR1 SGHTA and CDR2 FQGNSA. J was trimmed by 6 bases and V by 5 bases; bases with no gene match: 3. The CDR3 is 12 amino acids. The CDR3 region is CASSTTSAEQYF. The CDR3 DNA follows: TGTGCCAGCAGCACGACTAGCGCCGAGCAGTACTTC.

In DNA form, the CDR3 reads TGTGCCAGCTCCTTCAGCGGGAGTAGGGGGTACGAGCAGTACTTC. Its protein product is CASSFSGSRGYEQYF. This chain links TRBV18 with TRBJ2-7; TRBD2 matches 8 bases. CDR3 length equals 15 residues. In germline, CDR1 is KGHSH, CDR2 LQKENI. V gave up 6 bases and J gave up 4 bases; unmatched junction bases: 11.

Here the CDR3 DNA reads TGTGCCAGCAGCCCCCGGACAGGGCTTATCGCTGAAGCTTTCTTT. It is translated as CASSPRTGLIAEAFF. The rearrangement links TRBV7-2 to TRBJ1-1; 8 nucleotides line up with TRBD1. CDR1 is SGHTA and CDR2 is FQGNSA in the germline V gene. This CDR3 is 15 amino acids long. The V segment lost 5 bases and the J segment 6 bases; nucleotides outside the gene matches: 11.

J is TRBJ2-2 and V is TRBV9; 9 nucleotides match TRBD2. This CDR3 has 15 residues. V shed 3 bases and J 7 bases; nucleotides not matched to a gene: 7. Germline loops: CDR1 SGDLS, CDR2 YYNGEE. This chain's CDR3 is CASSGPLAGHGELFF. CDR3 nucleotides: TGTGCCAGCAGCGGACCACTAGCGGGCCACGGGGAGCTGTTTTTT.

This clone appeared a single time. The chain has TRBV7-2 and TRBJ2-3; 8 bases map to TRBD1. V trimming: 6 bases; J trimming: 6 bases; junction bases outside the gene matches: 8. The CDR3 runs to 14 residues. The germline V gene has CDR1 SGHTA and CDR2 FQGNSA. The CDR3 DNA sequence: TGTGCCAGCAGGTTGCAGGGGGCTCTTGATACGCAGTATTTT. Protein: CASRLQGALDTQYF.

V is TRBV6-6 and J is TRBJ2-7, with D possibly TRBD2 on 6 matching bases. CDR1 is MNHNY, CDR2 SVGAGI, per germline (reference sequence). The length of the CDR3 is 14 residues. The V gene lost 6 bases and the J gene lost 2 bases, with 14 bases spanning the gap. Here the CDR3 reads CASSRVGEAYEQYF. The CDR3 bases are TGTGCCAGCAGCCGTGTGGGGGAGGCCTACGAGCAGTACTTC.

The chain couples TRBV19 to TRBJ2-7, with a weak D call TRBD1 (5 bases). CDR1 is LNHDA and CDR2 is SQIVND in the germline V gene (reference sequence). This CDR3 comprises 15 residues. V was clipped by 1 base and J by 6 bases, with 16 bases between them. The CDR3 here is CASSIGRQGWSEQYF. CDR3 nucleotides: TGTGCCAGTAGTATAGGTCGCCAGGGATGGAGCGAGCAGTACTTC. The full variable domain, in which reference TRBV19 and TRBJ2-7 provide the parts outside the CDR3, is DGGITQSPKYLFRKEGQNVTLSCEQNLNHDAMYWYRQDPGQGLRLIYYSQIVNDFQKGDIAEGYSVSREKKESFPLTVTSAQKNPTAFYLCASSIGRQGWSEQYFGPGTRLTVT.

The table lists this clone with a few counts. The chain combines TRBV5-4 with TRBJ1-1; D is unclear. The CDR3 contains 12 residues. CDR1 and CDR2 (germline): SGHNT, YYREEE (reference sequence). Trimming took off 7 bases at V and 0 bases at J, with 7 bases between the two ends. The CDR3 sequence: CASGQLNTEAFF. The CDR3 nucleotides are TGTGCCAGCGGGCAGTTGAACACTGAAGCTTTCTTT.